This TCR beta chain was retrieved from a study of blood T cell repertoires in COVID-19. This clone was observed a single time. Sequencing used immunoSEQ multiplex PCR; TCRdb keeps in-frame clones, though not all of them. This repertoire shows 200,000 to 250,000 clones, about 78% found once; its top ten account for over 7%. The sequence came from a woman in her 70s with acute or convalescent COVID-19. The sample taken for sequencing was peripheral blood.

The DNA of the CDR3 is TGTGCCAGTAGTAGGGCAGGGCCCACAGATACGCAGTATTTT. Protein product: CASSRAGPTDTQYF. The rearrangement uses TRBV19 and TRBJ2-3, with D possibly matching TRBD1 (5 bases). CDR1 and CDR2 (germline): LNHDA, SQIVND (reference sequence). The CDR3 contains 14 residues. With 4 bases removed from V and 2 bases from J, the gap between germline ends came to 10 bases.